Shown below are 11 T cell receptor beta chains from a single sample sequenced in a study of neoadjuvant anti-PD-1 for oral cavity cancer. Sample time point: after neoadjuvant nivolumab, at surgical resection. Using immunoSEQ multiplex PCR, the repertoire was profiled, and TCRdb retains in-frame clones only, with some absent. This table has fewer than 25,000 clones, 45% appearing once. This specimen was tumor tissue, taken after nivolumab (anti-PD-1) treatment. Receptors originate from a person aged 35-79 years with oral cavity squamous cell carcinoma.

This clone appeared many times. This chain joins TRBV7-8 and TRBJ2-3, with no clear D. The CDR3 is 14 amino acids. Trimming removed 1 base at V and 4 bases at J, with 9 bases between. Per the germline V gene, CDR1 is SGHVS and CDR2 is FQNEAQ. CDR3 sequence: CASSLGLLADTQYF. CDR3 coding DNA: TGTGCCAGCAGCTTAGGCCTTCTGGCAGATACGCAGTATTTT.

With respect to this clone: The conserved final phenylalanine or tryptophan is absent from the CDR3, which likely points to a read error. It is unclear where the CDR3 begins or ends on the DNA, so no DNA is shown, and the CDR3 is as TCRdb lists it. The rearrangement joins TRBV7-9 to TRBJ2-3; the listed D gene, TRBD2, was not tested against the DNA. Germline assignment: CDR1 SEHNR and CDR2 FQNEAQ (reference sequence). The CDR3 is 13 residues long, ends included. The CDR3 loop is CASSLGTGTLDYL.

This clone was seen only once. The chain uses TRBV2 and TRBJ2-5; the match to TRBD2 covers 8 bases. CDR1 SNHLY and CDR2 FYNNEI come from the germline V gene. With 2 bases clipped from V and 3 bases from J, the junction kept 2 bases outside the gene matches. CDR3 length: 14 amino acids. The CDR3 nucleotides read TGTGCCAGCAGTGAATACGGGGGGGAAGAGACCCAGTACTTC. The encoded protein is CASSEYGGEETQYF.

This clone showed up just a few times. This rearrangement joins TRBV6-1 to TRBJ1-1; D is undetermined. V dropped 1 base and J dropped 6 bases, with 9 bases sitting between them. The CDR3 totals 13 residues. Germline values: CDR1 MNHNS, CDR2 SASEGT. The CDR3 is CASSEGRFAEAFF. Here the CDR3 DNA reads TGTGCCAGCAGTGAAGGGAGGTTCGCTGAAGCTTTCTTT.

This chain uses TRBV15 with TRBJ1-6, with D hard to call. CDR1 is LNHNV and CDR2 is YYDKDF in the germline V gene (reference sequence). CDR3 length: 14 amino acids. V was pared by 4 bases and J by 9 bases, with 13 bases between. The chain's CDR3 is CATSKHVLVSPLHF. CDR3 bases: TGTGCCACCAGCAAACATGTTCTAGTTTCACCCCTCCACTTT.

This chain links TRBV7-8 with TRBJ2-5, with D maybe TRBD1 (5 bases). Per germline, CDR1 SGHVS and CDR2 FQNEAQ. Trimming shortened V by 5 bases and J by 8 bases, and 24 bases separated the two germline ends. CDR3 length: 16 amino acids. The CDR3 region is CASSQPKGPPRPTQYF. The CDR3 region has the DNA TGTGCCAGCAGCCAACCTAAGGGGCCTCCACGTCCTACCCAGTACTTC.

The chain recombines TRBV6-6 with TRBJ1-5; D is uncertain. Between the trimmed V and J ends, which lost 0 bases and 5 bases, there was a span of 5 bases. The CDR3 totals 13 residues. The V gene's germline CDR1 is MNHNY and CDR2 SVGAGI (reference sequence). The CDR3 loop is CASSYSMHQPQHF. The CDR3 DNA sequence: TGTGCCAGCAGTTACTCGATGCATCAGCCCCAGCATTTT.

The chain couples TRBV19 to TRBJ1-1, with 7 bases matching TRBD1. V lost 9 bases and J lost 3; bases outside the gene matches: 4. Germline CDR1 reads LNHDA; CDR2 reads SQIVND (reference sequence). The CDR3 consists of 12 residues. The CDR3 here is CASNDRDTEAFF. Written as DNA, the CDR3 is TGTGCCAGCAACGACAGGGACACTGAAGCTTTCTTT.

In this sample, this clone turned up a few times. The rearrangement joins TRBV7-2 to TRBJ2-2; no firm D call. The germline V and J ends were trimmed by 1 base and 7 bases, with 10 bases remaining between them. The germline CDR1 and CDR2 sequences are SGHTA and FQGNSA. CDR3 length: 14 amino acids. The chain's CDR3 is CASSLGFAIGELFF. The CDR3 DNA sequence: TGTGCCAGCAGCTTAGGTTTTGCGATCGGGGAGCTGTTTTTT.

This chain joins TRBV10-3 and TRBJ1-2, with D perhaps TRBD1 (6 bases). Per the germline V gene, CDR1 is ENHRY and CDR2 is SYGVKD. The length of the CDR3 is 15 residues. Trimming cost V 0 bases and J 3 bases, with 11 bases left between them. CDR3 sequence: CAISESRGADYGYTF. The CDR3 DNA sequence: TGTGCCATCAGTGAGTCTAGGGGGGCAGACTATGGCTACACCTTC.

The V gene is TRBV5-1, the J gene TRBJ2-7; D perhaps matches TRBD1 (5 bases). The CDR3 is made up of 14 amino acids. Trimming took off 4 bases at V and 3 bases at J, with 14 bases between the two ends. In germline, CDR1 is SGHRS, CDR2 YFSETQ. The chain's CDR3 is CASSQYRQNYEQYF. For the CDR3, the DNA is TGCGCCAGCAGCCAGTATAGACAGAACTACGAGCAGTACTTC.